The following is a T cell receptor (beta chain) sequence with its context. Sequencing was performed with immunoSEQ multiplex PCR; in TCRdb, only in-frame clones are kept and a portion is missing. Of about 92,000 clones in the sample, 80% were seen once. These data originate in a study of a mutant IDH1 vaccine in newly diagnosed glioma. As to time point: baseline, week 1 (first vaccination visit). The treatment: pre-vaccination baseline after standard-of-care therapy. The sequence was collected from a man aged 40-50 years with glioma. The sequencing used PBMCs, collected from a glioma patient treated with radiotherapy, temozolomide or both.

CDR3 residues: CATSRERGAYSYEQYF. The CDR3, as DNA: TGTGCCACCAGCAGGGAGCGGGGGGCCTACTCCTACGAGCAGTACTTC. This chain uses TRBV15 with TRBJ2-7; 9 bases are a match to TRBD2. This CDR3 is 16 amino acids long. Trimming removed 3 bases from V and 0 bases from J; junction bases left unmatched: 6. Germline CDR1 LNHNV, CDR2 YYDKDF (reference sequence). Variable domain in full (rest from reference TRBV15 and TRBJ2-7): DAMVIQNPRYQVTQFGKPVTLSCSQTLNHNVMYWYQQKSSQAPKLLFHYYDKDFNNEADTPDNFQSRRPNTSFCFLDIRSPGLGDTAMYLCATSRERGAYSYEQYFGPGTRLTVT.